Below are 29 T cell receptor beta chains sequenced from a single sample in a study of blood T cells in healthy people across ages. A second PCR, run for roughly 6 to 11 cycles, used a sample-barcoded 5' primer plus a J-beta primer mix. TCRdb called the 5' RACE reads again in MiXCR, with one record for every CDR3 protein. The sample has some 890,000 distinct CDR3 sequences, 25% to 35% seen once; the top ten hold about 9.4%. The sample also formed part of further work on T cells of mothers and their children.

The sequenced sample consisted of blood. The receptors were gathered from a woman aged 40 to 50 in good health.

The chain employs TRBV2 and TRBJ2-4; tentative D call: TRBD2 (5 bases). The CDR3 is 18 amino acids. CDR1 and CDR2 from the germline V gene are SNHLY and FYNNEI. With 5 bases removed from V and 1 base from J, the gap between germline ends came to 21 bases. CDR3 in amino acids: CASSHGSSFTGAKNIQYF. The CDR3 DNA is TGTGCCAGCAGTCACGGCAGCTCTTTCACGGGGGCCAAAAACATTCAGTACTTC.

About this clonotype itself: One end of the junction fails to match germline, which may point to a read error. V usage is TRBV4-1 and J usage is TRBJ2-3, with D possibly being TRBD2 (6 bases). Germline V gene sequence: CDR1 MGHRA, CDR2 YSYEKL. This CDR3 contains 15 residues. The DNA for the CDR3 is TGCGCCAGCAGCCAAGATCGGACTAACACAGGTACGCAGTATTTT. It encodes CASSQDRTNTGTQYF.

The V call is TRBV10-3, the J call TRBJ1-5; tentative D call: TRBD1 (5 bases). Germline V gene data show CDR1 as ENHRY and CDR2 as SYGVKD. This CDR3 has 13 amino acids. The V gene lost 3 bases and the J gene lost 7 bases, with 10 bases spanning the gap. This chain's CDR3 is CAISDMGGQPQHF. In DNA, the CDR3 is TGTGCCATCAGTGACATGGGGGGACAGCCCCAGCATTTT.

The rearrangement links TRBV20-1 to TRBJ2-3, with D possibly matching TRBD1 (6 bases). V was cut by 6 bases and J by 7 bases, with 17 bases left in between. The CDR3 contains 13 residues. Germline CDR1 and CDR2: DFQATT and SNEGSKA (reference sequence). The CDR3 reads CSAQREGVNTQYF. The CDR3 DNA reads as TGCAGTGCGCAGAGAGAGGGGGTTAATACGCAGTATTTT.

V usage is TRBV3-1 and J usage is TRBJ2-7, with TRBD1 identical over 7 bases. Germline values: CDR1 LGHDT, CDR2 YNNKEL (reference sequence). With 4 bases clipped from V and 9 bases from J, the junction kept 3 bases outside the gene matches. The CDR3 is 11 residues long. The DNA for the CDR3 is TGTGCCAGCAGCCCTGGACAGGCGCAGTACTTC. Translation: CASSPGQAQYF.

There are a few counts of this clonotype. A read error is possible here, since a much larger clone lies one base away. In DNA form, the CDR3 reads TGTGCCAGCAGGGCGGACAGTGCGCGAGAGACCCAGTACTTC. Its protein product is CASRADSARETQYF. The chain joins TRBV28 to TRBJ2-5; a possible D gene is TRBD1 (6 bases). Trimming took 6 bases from V and 4 from J, leaving 15 bases between them. Germline values: CDR1 MDHEN, CDR2 SYDVKM. This CDR3 contains 14 residues.

The chain links TRBV29-1 to TRBJ2-3; possible D gene TRBD2, 7 bases. Trimming shortened V by 4 bases and J by 5 bases, and 19 bases separated the two germline ends. The CDR3 extends over 15 amino acids. The germline V gene encodes CDR1 SQVTM and CDR2 ANQGSEA. CDR3 in DNA: TGCAGCGTTGCGGGCCTACTAGGGGGGGGAGATACGCAGTATTTT. Translated, it gives CSVAGLLGGGDTQYF.

V gene TRBV15 combines with J gene TRBJ2-7; 9 nucleotides align to TRBD2. There are 17 residues in the CDR3. J lost 0 bases, V lost 0 bases, and 6 bases had no gene match. Germline CDR1 reads LNHNV; CDR2 reads YYDKDF (reference sequence). CDR3 in DNA: TGTGCCACCAGCAGAGATCGTCTAGCGGGATCCTCCTACGAGCAGTACTTC. This encodes CATSRDRLAGSSYEQYF.

This clonotype was counted many times. The V call is TRBV4-3, the J call TRBJ1-2; D gene ambiguous. The CDR3 has 13 residues. The V and J ends lost 0 bases and 4 bases respectively, with 6 bases between them. Germline values: CDR1 LGHNA, CDR2 YSLEER. CDR3 in DNA: TGCGCCAGCAGCCAAGAGTCAGGCTATGGCTACACCTTC. It is translated as CASSQESGYGYTF.

This clonotype showed up many times. One end of the junction does not line up with germline, which may come from a read error. V and J are TRBV7-2 and TRBJ2-7, with D perhaps given as TRBD1 or TRBD2 (5 bases each). This CDR3 region has 15 residues. CDR1 and CDR2 from the germline V gene are SGHTA and FQGNSA. The CDR3 bases are TGTGCCAGCAGTTTAGTAGCAGGGTTGGAGGACGAGCAGTACTTC. Its protein product is CASSLVAGLEDEQYF.

This clonotype was seen a handful of times. The chain has TRBV7-2 and TRBJ2-7, with 9 bases identical to TRBD2. CDR3 length: 16 residues. In germline, CDR1 is SGHTA, CDR2 FQGNSA. V lost 0 bases to trimming and J lost 10 bases; unmatched junction nucleotides: 13. The CDR3 protein is CASSLAWRGGLSSQYF. The CDR3 DNA reads TGTGCCAGCAGCTTAGCATGGCGGGGGGGCCTATCGTCCCAGTACTTC.

This clonotype was detected only a few times. This sequence joins TRBV7-2 and TRBJ2-7; D is unresolved. The CDR3 covers 15 residues. The germline CDR1 and CDR2 sequences are SGHTA and FQGNSA. V lost 4 bases and J 2 bases, leaving 15 bases between the germline ends. As DNA, the CDR3 is TGTGCCAGCAGCTCCTATCCGGTCCCCCCCTACGAGCAGTACTTC. Its translation is CASSSYPVPPYEQYF.

Only a few counts were recorded for this clonotype. The chain uses TRBV28 and TRBJ2-3, with D unresolved. V lost 4 bases, J lost 0 bases, and 11 bases lay in between. Germline CDR1 MDHEN, CDR2 SYDVKM. CDR3 length equals 15 residues. The CDR3 sequence is CASSSRPTSTDTQYF. The CDR3 DNA sequence: TGTGCCAGCAGTTCCCGGCCCACTAGCACAGATACGCAGTATTTT.

This chain uses TRBV24-1 with TRBJ1-1; D may be TRBD1 (6 bases). This CDR3 is built from 13 residues. CDR1 is KGHDR and CDR2 is SFDVKD in the germline V gene. V lost 11 bases to trimming and J lost 0 bases, with 12 bases between them. The CDR3 reads CAIRGALNTEAFF. The CDR3 bases are TGTGCCATCCGGGGGGCACTGAACACTGAAGCTTTCTTT.

J is TRBJ2-7 and V is TRBV6-2 or TRBV6-3; D is perhaps TRBD1 (6 bases). Trimming removed 9 bases from V and 0 bases from J, with 21 bases in between. CDR1 and CDR2 (germline): MNHEY, SVGEGT. This CDR3 is built from 16 residues. CDR3 in amino acids: CASVNGVQGYSYEQYF. DNA of the CDR3: TGTGCCAGTGTGAATGGGGTACAGGGTTACTCCTACGAGCAGTACTTC.

V gene TRBV3-1 combines with J gene TRBJ2-5; TRBD1 aligns across 10 bases. There are 15 residues in the CDR3. After removal of 1 base from V and 4 bases from J, the junction contained 3 bases not matched to a gene. Germline CDR1 LGHDT, CDR2 YNNKEL (reference sequence). CDR3 DNA sequence: TGTGCCAGCAGCCAAGGAGGGACAGGGGTAGAGACCCAGTACTTC. It specifies CASSQGGTGVETQYF.

The genes are TRBV28 and TRBJ2-1, with 8 bases identical to TRBD1. CDR3 length: 14 residues. Germline CDR1 is MDHEN and CDR2 is SYDVKM. V dropped 4 bases and J dropped 12; count of bases not matched to a gene: 11. CDR3 DNA: TGTGCCAGCAGTTCAAATGGATGGACAGGGTCGCAGTTCTTC. This encodes CASSSNGWTGSQFF.

The CDR3: CASSLASLAGSTDTQYF. The CDR3, as DNA: TGTGCCAGCAGCTTAGCATCGCTAGCGGGGAGCACAGATACGCAGTATTTT. This chain connects TRBV13 to TRBJ2-3, with 9 positions matching TRBD2. Germline V gives CDR1 PRHDT, CDR2 FYEKMQ (reference sequence). The J segment lost 0 bases and the V segment lost 1 base, leaving 5 bases of the junction unmatched. CDR3 length: 17 residues. The entire variable domain, with the rest obtained from reference TRBV13 and TRBJ2-3, is as follows: AAGVIQSPRHLIKEKRETATLKCYPIPRHDTVYWYQQGPGQDPQFLISFYEKMQSDKGSIPDRFSAQQFSDYHSELNMSSLELGDSALYFCASSLASLAGSTDTQYFGPGTRLTVL.

In its sample, this clonotype was seen once. The V call is TRBV7-9, the J call TRBJ1-1; 9 bases match TRBD1. The germline CDR1 and CDR2 sequences are SEHNR and FQNEAQ (reference sequence). CDR3 length: 14 amino acids. Losses at the gene ends were 4 bases for V and 4 bases for J; bases not matched to a gene: 4. CDR3 bases: TGTGCCAGCAGCTGGGAGACAGGGGGCACTGAAGCTTTCTTT. Translation gives CASSWETGGTEAFF.

The chain recombines TRBV28 with TRBJ2-1, with D possibly matching TRBD2 (5 bases). The V gene's germline CDR1 is MDHEN and CDR2 SYDVKM. Trimming cost V 3 bases and J 7 bases, with 7 bases left between them. The CDR3 is 12 residues long. CDR3 bases: TGTGCCAGCAGTTTGAGGGATAATGAGCAGTTCTTC. Protein sequence: CASSLRDNEQFF.

The genes are TRBV28 and TRBJ1-2, with TRBD1 identical over 7 bases. Germline V gene lookup returns CDR1 MDHEN and CDR2 SYDVKM. V trimming: 9 bases; J trimming: 8 bases; junction bases outside the gene matches: 18. There are 15 residues in the CDR3. CDR3 sequence reads: CARRNGQVLRGGYTF. As DNA, the CDR3 is TGTGCCAGACGAAACGGACAGGTCCTCCGAGGGGGCTACACCTTC.

With regard to this clonotype: The junction departs from the called germline gene at one end, perhaps through a read error. The rearrangement links TRBV11-1 to TRBJ2-1; the match to TRBD2 covers 12 bases. Germline CDR1 SGHAT, CDR2 FQDESV (reference sequence). The CDR3 is 16 amino acids. This CDR3 reads CTSSLELAGGVNEQFF. The CDR3 DNA reads TGTACCAGCAGCTTAGAGCTAGCGGGGGGGGTGAATGAGCAGTTCTTC.

The CDR3 sequence is CASSLELGEQFF. CDR3 in DNA: TGTGCCAGCAGCTTAGAATTAGGTGAGCAGTTCTTC. The chain recombines TRBV11-2 with TRBJ2-1, with unresolved D. Germline assignment: CDR1 SGHAT and CDR2 FQNNGV. The CDR3 extends over 12 amino acids. Trimming pared 0 bases from V and 9 bases from J, leaving 6 bases between.

This clonotype was recorded at least ten times. The rearrangement joins TRBV20-1 to TRBJ2-7; 7 bases fit TRBD1. V shed 2 bases and J 0 bases; nucleotides not matched to a gene: 7. The CDR3 runs to 15 residues. Germline assignment: CDR1 DFQATT and CDR2 SNEGSKA (reference sequence). The chain's CDR3 is CSARRGAGGSYEQYF. CDR3 coding DNA: TGCAGTGCTAGAAGAGGGGCAGGGGGCTCCTACGAGCAGTACTTC.

This sequence joins TRBV12-3 or TRBV12-4 and TRBJ1-2; D is unresolved. The V gene lost 1 base and the J gene lost 4 bases, with 13 bases spanning the gap. The CDR3 has 15 amino acids. CDR3 sequence (DNA): TGTGCCAGCAGTTTAGAACCCCTCTTACCCTATGGCTACACCTTC. Amino acids: CASSLEPLLPYGYTF.

The chain links TRBV7-9 to TRBJ2-3; 8 positions match TRBD1. The germline CDR1 and CDR2 sequences are SEHNR and FQNEAQ (reference sequence). V was clipped by 0 bases and J by 2 bases; unmatched bases: 16. The CDR3 sequence is 20 residues long. The CDR3 DNA is TGTGCCAGCAGCTTAGCGGGGACAGGATTAAAGGGGGGACTCACAGATACGCAGTATTTT. Amino acids: CASSLAGTGLKGGLTDTQYF.

The V call is TRBV7-6, the J call TRBJ1-1; 7 bases map to TRBD1. The CDR3 covers 15 residues. Trimming at V came to 2 bases and at J to 3 bases, leaving 6 bases not matched to a gene. The germline V gene encodes CDR1 SGHVS and CDR2 FNYEAQ. CDR3 residues: CASSLRQGRDTEAFF. The CDR3 DNA reads as TGTGCCAGCAGCTTACGACAGGGTAGAGACACTGAAGCTTTCTTT.

V gene TRBV28 combines with J gene TRBJ2-1; TRBD2 matches at 10 bases. Germline V gene lookup returns CDR1 MDHEN and CDR2 SYDVKM. After removal of 6 bases from V and 5 bases from J, the junction contained 7 bases not matched to a gene. CDR3 length: 15 amino acids. The CDR3 sequence is CASSRGTSAHNEQFF. The CDR3 DNA sequence: TGTGCCAGCAGCCGCGGGACTAGCGCCCACAATGAGCAGTTCTTC.

The rearrangement uses TRBV7-9 and TRBJ1-1, with D unresolved. The CDR3 is made up of 11 amino acids. The germline CDR1 and CDR2 sequences are SEHNR and FQNEAQ (reference sequence). Trimming stripped 8 bases from V and 4 bases from J, with 8 bases between. Written as DNA, the CDR3 is TGTGCCAGCCAAGCTACCACTGAAGCTTTCTTT. Amino acids: CASQATTEAFF.